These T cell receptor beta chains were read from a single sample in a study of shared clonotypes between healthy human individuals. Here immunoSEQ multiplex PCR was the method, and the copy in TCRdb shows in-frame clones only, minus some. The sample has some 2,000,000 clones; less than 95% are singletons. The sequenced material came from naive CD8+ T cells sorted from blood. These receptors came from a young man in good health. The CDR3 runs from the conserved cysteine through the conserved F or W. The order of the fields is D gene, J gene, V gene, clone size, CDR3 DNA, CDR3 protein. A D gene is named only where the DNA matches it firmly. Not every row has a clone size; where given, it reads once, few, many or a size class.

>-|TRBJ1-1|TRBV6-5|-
TGTGCCAGCAGTTACGGGCGGGAAATGACTGAAGCTTTCTTT
CASSYGREMTEAFF
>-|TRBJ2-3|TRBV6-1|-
TGTGCCAGCAGTGTGTTTCTAGCAGGGACGGAACCTAGCACAGATACGCAGTATTTT
CASSVFLAGTEPSTDTQYF
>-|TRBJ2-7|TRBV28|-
TGTGCCAGCAGTTTACGGGGCCTTAGCTCCTACGAGCAGTACTTC
CASSLRGLSSYEQYF
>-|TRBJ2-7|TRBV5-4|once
TGTGCCGGACTGCGGGGCCACGAGCAGTACTTC
CAGLRGHEQYF
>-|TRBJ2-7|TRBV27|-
TGTGCCAGCAGTACTACAGGGTCAGGGTACGAGCAGTACTTC
CASSTTGSGYEQYF
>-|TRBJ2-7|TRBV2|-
TGTGCCAGCAGACCCCTTGACAGAGCACACGAGCAGTACTTC
CASRPLDRAHEQYF
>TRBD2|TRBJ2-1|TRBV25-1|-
TGTGCCAGCAGCCTAGCGGGGGGGGTGGATGAGCAGTTCTTC
CASSLAGGVDEQFF
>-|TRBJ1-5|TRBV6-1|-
TGTGCCATAGAATCGACAGGCTATAGCAATCAGCCCCAGCATTTT
CAIESTGYSNQPQHF
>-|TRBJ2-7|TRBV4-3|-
TGCGCCAGCAGCCAAGGGGACGGTTACGAGCAGTACTTC
CASSQGDGYEQYF
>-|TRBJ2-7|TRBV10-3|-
TGTGCCATCACCGAAGGGGAACTCACCTCCTACGAGCAGTACTTC
CAITEGELTSYEQYF
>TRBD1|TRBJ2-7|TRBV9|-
TGTGCCAGCAGCGTCGGGACAGGGGTCTACGAGCAGTACTTC
CASSVGTGVYEQYF
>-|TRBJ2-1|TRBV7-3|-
TGTGCCAGCAGCTACGGGACTCATAATGAGCAGTTCTTC
CASSYGTHNEQFF
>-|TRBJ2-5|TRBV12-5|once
TGTGCTAGTGGGGCCCCCAGGGGAGGAGAGACCCAGTACTTC
CASGAPRGGETQYF
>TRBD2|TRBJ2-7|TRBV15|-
TGTGCCACCAGCATCCTCCATCCTAGCGGAACCTACGAGCAGTACTTC
CATSILHPSGTYEQYF
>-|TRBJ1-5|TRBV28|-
TGTGCCAGCAGTTCATTAGGCGATCAGCCCCAGCATTTT
CASSSLGDQPQHF
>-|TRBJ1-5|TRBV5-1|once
TGCGCCAGCAGCTTGGCTCCGGACCAGCCCCAGCATTTT
CASSLAPDQPQHF
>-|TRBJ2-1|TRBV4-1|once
TGCGCCAGCAGCCATACGGACGTCTACAATGAGCAGTTCTTC
CASSHTDVYNEQFF
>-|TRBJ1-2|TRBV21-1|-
TGTGCCAGCAGCAGGCCGGGACAGCGGAGCTATGGCTACACCTTC
CASSRPGQRSYGYTF
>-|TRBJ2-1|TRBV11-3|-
TGTGCCAGCAGCGACGGGCTAGTGGATGAGCAGTTCTTC
CASSDGLVDEQFF
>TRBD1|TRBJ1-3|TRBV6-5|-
TGTGCCAGCAGTTACGGGACAGGAGGCTCTGGAAACACCATATATTTT
CASSYGTGGSGNTIYF
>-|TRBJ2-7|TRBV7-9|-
TGTGCCAGCAGCCGGGATACCACCTACGAGCAGTACTTC
CASSRDTTYEQYF
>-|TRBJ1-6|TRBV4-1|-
TGCGCCAGCAGCCAAGCTTTGATTGGGGATTCACCCCTCCACTTT
CASSQALIGDSPLHF
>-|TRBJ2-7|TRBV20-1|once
TGCAGTGCCACCACAGGGTCCGAGCAGTACTTC
CSATTGSEQYF
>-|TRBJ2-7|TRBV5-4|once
TGTGCCAGCAGCTTACGGGAAGGGGTCGAGCAGTACTTC
CASSLREGVEQYF
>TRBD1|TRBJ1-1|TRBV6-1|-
TGTGCCAGCAGTGATGACAGGGGGCGGACTGAAGCTTTCTTT
CASSDDRGRTEAFF
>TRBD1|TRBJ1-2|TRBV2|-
TGTGCCAGCCTGCCACCGGGACAGATGTATGGCTACACCTTC
CASLPPGQMYGYTF
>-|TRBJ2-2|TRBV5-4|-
TGTGCCAGCAGCTTGGCGGCCGATTTTACCGGGGAGCTGTTTTTT
CASSLAADFTGELFF
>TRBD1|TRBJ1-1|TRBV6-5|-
TGTGCCAGCAGTTACGCCCGGTGGCAGGGGGTCACTGAAGCTTTCTTT
CASSYARWQGVTEAFF
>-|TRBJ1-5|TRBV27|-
TGTGCCAGCAGGGGGCCCGGTCAGCCCCAGCATTTT
CASRGPGQPQHF
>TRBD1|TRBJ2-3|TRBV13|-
TGTGCCAGCAGCGATCAGGGGGATTTCACAGATACGCAGTATTTT
CASSDQGDFTDTQYF
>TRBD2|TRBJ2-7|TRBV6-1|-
TGTGCCAGCAGTGATACTAGCGCCTACGAGCAGTACTTC
CASSDTSAYEQYF
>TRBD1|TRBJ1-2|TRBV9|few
TGTGCCAGCAGCCTCACAGGGGAGTGGAACTATGGCTACACCTTC
CASSLTGEWNYGYTF
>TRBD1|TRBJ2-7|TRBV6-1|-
TGTGCCAGCAGTGATGGGACAGACGGTATCTACGAGCAGTACTTC
CASSDGTDGIYEQYF
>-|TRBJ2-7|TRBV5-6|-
TGTGCCAGCAGCTTCGCAGGCCTCAACGAGCAGTACTTC
CASSFAGLNEQYF
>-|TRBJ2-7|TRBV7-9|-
TGTGCCAGCAGCCAACTAGGAAACTACGAGCAGTACTTC
CASSQLGNYEQYF
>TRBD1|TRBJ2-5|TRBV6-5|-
TGTGCCAGCAGTTACACAGGGGACGAGACCCAGTACTTC
CASSYTGDETQYF
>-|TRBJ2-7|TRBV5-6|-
TGTGCCAGCAGCTTGGTCGATAACTACGAGCAGTACTTC
CASSLVDNYEQYF
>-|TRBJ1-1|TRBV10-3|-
TGTGCCATCAGTGCTATCGGATCTACCGGCACTGAAGCTTTCTTT
CAISAIGSTGTEAFF
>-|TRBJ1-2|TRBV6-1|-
TGTGCCAGCAGTGAACGAGGTAACAGGCACTATGGCTACACCTTC
CASSERGNRHYGYTF
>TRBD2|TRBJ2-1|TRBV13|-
TGTGCCAGCAGCTTTAGTGGCGGGGGTTACAATGAGCAGTTCTTC
CASSFSGGGYNEQFF
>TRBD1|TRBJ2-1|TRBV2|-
TGTGCCAGCACCCCTAGGGACAGACTATACAATGAGCAGTTCTTC
CASTPRDRLYNEQFF
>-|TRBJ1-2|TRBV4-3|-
TGCGCCAGCAGCCAAGATTGGGGAGAAGAGGATGGCTACACCTTC
CASSQDWGEEDGYTF